This T cell receptor (beta chain) was sequenced for a study of T cell responses to AZD1222 COVID-19 vaccine (dated by TCRdb to the early 2020s). Background for the entire study: AZD1222 recipients with second doses at about 4 weeks or about 12 weeks were pooled, because spike-specific TCR depth and breadth did not differ between schedules. TCR sequencing was performed for more than 230 trial participants, of whom around 200 were given two doses of AZD1222 and about 25 were given two doses of MenACWY control vaccine. Trial participants were enrolled by age into 18-55, 56-69 and 70-plus year subgroups, with around 150, 28 and 57 TCR-sequenced participants respectively. Here is what the overall study found, with its caveats: The vaccine-associated CD4 TCRs covered the entire spike protein, and the dominant responses fell in regions 160-218 and 743-854. Epitopes outside the regions mutated in the B.1.351 and B.1.1.7 variants were reportedly recognized by nearly half of the unique spike-specific TCRs. Because no samples from the day 14 peak response were available, repertoires could be characterized only after the peak T cell response. A significant rise in spike-specific TCR breadth and depth was observed after two AZD1222 doses relative to day 0 and relative to MenACWY recipients. Conclusions about previously exposed vaccinees are limited because only six or seven AZD1222 recipients were SARS-CoV-2 seropositive at baseline. The 56-69-year group was small, and its depth increase did not reach significance, likely because of low power. Most participants were white British and females outnumbered males, and the authors suggested that clonal diversity may have been underestimated.

The label giving this sample's time point can be read as: baseline before first vaccination. Samples from vaccinated people were obtained from the UK trials COV001 and COV002, which included a single-blind randomized controlled phase 2/3 trial of AZD1222 (ChAdOx1 nCoV-19) in healthy adults. For TCRbeta chain sequencing, PBMC samples from trial participants were taken at day 0 and at day 28 after the second dose. The CDR3, from cysteine to phenylalanine, totals 13 residues. CDR3 DNA is the only sequence kept; it has 39 bases, read in frame from the first base. Relative to germline, V is 5 bases shorter and J is 0 bases shorter, with 8 bases between their ends. The germline V gene encodes CDR1 SGHRS and CDR2 YFSETQ. Notes on this clone: Its antigen specificity is not known. The sample holds no much larger clone one base away, and base qualities are not on file.

The CDR3 regions of human TCRbeta chains were subjected to immunosequencing. The paper's processing steps were these. TCRs in the repertoires were compared against a reference library of SARS-CoV-2-specific TCRs that had been generated with the MIRA antigen-specificity platform. Breadth was defined as the fraction of unique TCRs that were SARS-CoV-2-associated. Depth was defined as the fraction of total T cells that were SARS-CoV-2-associated. Using the MIRA data, each spike-specific TCR was assigned both to the spike region to which the TCR was reactive and to a CD4 or CD8 class. Log10-transformed breadth and depth values were compared by one-way ANOVA with Sidak's multiple comparisons tests. The table was pulled from immuneACCESS by TCRdb, which kept in-frame rearrangements only. Such tables lose some clones; where checked, under half of the loss comes from unresolved V genes, and the rest has no known cause. The D gene and trimming were derived from the DNA, and the V and J assignments and clone size from that table. Counted in this sample were around 120,000 clones; over 75% of them appeared once. 7.5% to 8% of the sample goes to the ten largest clones.

This clonotype originated in an adult in good health. This chain joins TRBV5-1 to TRBJ1-2, with no D gene named confidently. The specimen comprised peripheral blood, sampled on day 0 of AZD1222 vaccination. The CDR3 in this case is CASSREANYGYTF. The DNA reads TGCGCCAGCAGTCGTGAGGCTAACTATGGCTACACCTTC.